This record concerns one T cell receptor beta chain sequence. Its matching antigen is unknown. This sample stems from a study of cytomegalovirus exposure and HLA in healthy donors. Germline lookup yields CDR1 LNHDA and CDR2 SQIVND (reference sequence). The CDR3 extends over 17 amino acids. Trimming cost V 5 bases and J 1 base, with 20 bases left between them. General study results and limits: The presence/absence work took it that sequencing depth was about the same across donors.

A multiplex PCR was run with 60 Vbeta primers and 13 Jbeta primers. Generated by immunoSEQ multiplex PCR, the TCRdb table keeps only in-frame clones and is missing some. Here the sample spans 120,000 to 150,000 clones, around 79% being singletons. Sequenced input: PBMCs. This receptor was obtained from a man aged 25 to 45 in good health and CMV-seropositive. This chain links TRBV19 with TRBJ1-2; unclear D gene. CDR3 sequence (DNA): TGTGCCAGTAGTCTTCTCATCTCGCTAGTAGATAACTATGGCTACACCTTC. This translates into CASSLLISLVDNYGYTF. Using reference TRBV19 and TRBJ1-2 for the parts outside the CDR3, the full variable domain is DGGITQSPKYLFRKEGQNVTLSCEQNLNHDAMYWYRQDPGQGLRLIYYSQIVNDFQKGDIAEGYSVSREKKESFPLTVTSAQKNPTAFYLCASSLLISLVDNYGYTFGSGTRLTVV.